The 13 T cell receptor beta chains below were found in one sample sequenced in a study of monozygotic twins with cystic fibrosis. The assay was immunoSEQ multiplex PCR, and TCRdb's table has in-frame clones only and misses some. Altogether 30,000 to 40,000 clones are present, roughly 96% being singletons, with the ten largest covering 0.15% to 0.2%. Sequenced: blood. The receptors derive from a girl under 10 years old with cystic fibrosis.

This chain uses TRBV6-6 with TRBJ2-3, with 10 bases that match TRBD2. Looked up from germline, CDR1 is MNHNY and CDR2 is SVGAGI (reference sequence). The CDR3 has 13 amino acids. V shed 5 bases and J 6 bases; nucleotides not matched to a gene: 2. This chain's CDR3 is CASSRGLADTQYF. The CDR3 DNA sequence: TGTGCCAGCAGTCGGGGACTAGCGGATACGCAGTATTTT.

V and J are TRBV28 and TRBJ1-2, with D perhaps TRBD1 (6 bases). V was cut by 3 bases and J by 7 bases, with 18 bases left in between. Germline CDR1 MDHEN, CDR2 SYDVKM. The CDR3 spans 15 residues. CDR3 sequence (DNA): TGTGCCAGCAGTTTCGGGCAGGGGAAAGGTGGTGGCTACACCTTC. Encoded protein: CASSFGQGKGGGYTF.

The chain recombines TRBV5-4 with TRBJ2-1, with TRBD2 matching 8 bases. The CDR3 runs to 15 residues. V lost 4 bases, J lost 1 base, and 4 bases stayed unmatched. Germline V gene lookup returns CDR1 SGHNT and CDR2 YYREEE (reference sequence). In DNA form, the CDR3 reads TGTGCCAGCAGCCAGACTAGCGCATCCTACAATGAGCAGTTCTTC. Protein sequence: CASSQTSASYNEQFF.

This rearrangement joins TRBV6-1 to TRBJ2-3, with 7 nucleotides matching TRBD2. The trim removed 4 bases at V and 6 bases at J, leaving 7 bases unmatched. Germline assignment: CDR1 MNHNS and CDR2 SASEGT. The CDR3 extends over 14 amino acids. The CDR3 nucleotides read TGTGCCAGCAGTGGGGAAAGGGGAGGGGATACGCAGTATTTT. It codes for CASSGERGGDTQYF.

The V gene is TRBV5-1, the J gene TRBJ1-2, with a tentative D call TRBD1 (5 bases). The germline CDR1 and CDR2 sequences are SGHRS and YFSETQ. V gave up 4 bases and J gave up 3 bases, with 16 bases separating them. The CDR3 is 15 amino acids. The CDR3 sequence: CASSSGRGVYYGYTF. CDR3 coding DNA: TGCGCCAGCAGCAGTGGACGGGGGGTATACTATGGCTACACCTTC.

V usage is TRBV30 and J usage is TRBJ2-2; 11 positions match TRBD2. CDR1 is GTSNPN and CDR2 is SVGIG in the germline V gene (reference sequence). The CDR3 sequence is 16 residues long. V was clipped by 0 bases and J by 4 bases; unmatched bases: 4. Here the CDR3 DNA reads TGTGCCTGGAGTGTACCACTAGCGGGAGTCACCGGGGAGCTGTTTTTT. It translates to CAWSVPLAGVTGELFF.

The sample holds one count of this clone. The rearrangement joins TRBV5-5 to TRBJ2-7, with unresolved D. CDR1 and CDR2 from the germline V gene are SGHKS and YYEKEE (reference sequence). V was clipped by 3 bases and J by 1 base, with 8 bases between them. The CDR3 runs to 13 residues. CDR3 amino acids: CASSYPDSYEQYF. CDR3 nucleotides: TGTGCCAGCAGCTACCCGGATTCCTACGAGCAGTACTTC.

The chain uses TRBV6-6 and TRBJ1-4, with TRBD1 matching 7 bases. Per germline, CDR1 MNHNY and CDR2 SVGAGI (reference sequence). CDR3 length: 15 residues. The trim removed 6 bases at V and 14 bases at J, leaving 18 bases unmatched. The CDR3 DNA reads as TGTGCCAGCAGCCCTCTCGACAGGGAAGGCGTAGATCTGTTTTTT. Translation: CASSPLDREGVDLFF.

CDR3 DNA: TGTGCCAGCAGTGACAGAGAACCTAACTATGGCTACACCTTC. Its translation: CASSDREPNYGYTF. This chain links TRBV28 with TRBJ1-2; TRBD1 might be the D (5 bases). Trimming took off 5 bases at V and 0 bases at J, with 10 bases between the two ends. Germline CDR1 reads MDHEN; CDR2 reads SYDVKM. This CDR3 comprises 14 residues.

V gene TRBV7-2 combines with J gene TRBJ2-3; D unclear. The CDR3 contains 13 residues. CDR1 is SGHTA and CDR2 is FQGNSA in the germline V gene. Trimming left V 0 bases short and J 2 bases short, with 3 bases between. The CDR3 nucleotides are TGTGCCAGCAGCTTAGCCCCCACAGATACGCAGTATTTT. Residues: CASSLAPTDTQYF.

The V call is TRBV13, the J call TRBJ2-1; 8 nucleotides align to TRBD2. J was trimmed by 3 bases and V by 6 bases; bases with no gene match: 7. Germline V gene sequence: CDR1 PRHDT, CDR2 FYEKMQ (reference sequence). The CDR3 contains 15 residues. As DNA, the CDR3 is TGTGCCAGCAGTCCGGGTAGCGGGGTCTACAATGAGCAGTTCTTC. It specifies CASSPGSGVYNEQFF.

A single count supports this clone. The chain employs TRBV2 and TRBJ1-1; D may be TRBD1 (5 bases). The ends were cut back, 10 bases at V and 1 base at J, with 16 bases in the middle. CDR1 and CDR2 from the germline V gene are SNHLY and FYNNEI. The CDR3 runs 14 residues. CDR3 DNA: TGTGCCATCCTAGATCCGGGGGAGAACACTGAAGCTTTCTTT. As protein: CAILDPGENTEAFF.

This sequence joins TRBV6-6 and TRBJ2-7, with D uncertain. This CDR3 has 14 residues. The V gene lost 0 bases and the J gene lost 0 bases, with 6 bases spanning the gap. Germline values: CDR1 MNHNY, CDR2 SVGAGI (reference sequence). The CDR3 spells CASSYSKSSYEQYF. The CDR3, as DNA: TGTGCCAGCAGTTACTCAAAGAGCTCCTACGAGCAGTACTTC.